A selection of T cell receptor beta chains follows, all from one sample in a study of cytomegalovirus exposure and HLA in healthy donors. Using immunoSEQ multiplex PCR, the repertoire was profiled, and TCRdb retains in-frame clones only, with some absent. The sample has 90,000 to 100,000 clones, less than 85% seen once. Source material: PBMCs. The receptors shown here come from a male donor in good health and CMV-seronegative. The CDR3 runs from the conserved cysteine through the conserved F or W. The order of the fields is V gene, J gene, clone size, D gene, CDR3 DNA, CDR3 protein. A D gene is named only where the DNA matches it firmly. Clone size is given for some rows only: seen once, a few or many times, or a class if the clone is expanded.

TRBV2,TRBJ1-1,.,.,TGTGCCAGCAGCTACCGGTCGTTCTCCAACACTGAAGCTTTCTTT,CASSYRSFSNTEAFF
TRBV18,TRBJ2-7,.,TRBD1,TGTGCCAGCTCACCACGAGGGGACAGCAAAGACGAGCAGTACTTC,CASSPRGDSKDEQYF
TRBV6-1,TRBJ2-7,.,.,TGTGCCAGCAGTGACCTTATCGACGAGCAGTACTTC,CASSDLIDEQYF
TRBV2,TRBJ2-3,.,TRBD2,TGTGCCAGCAGTGAAGAGGTTCTAGCGGGAGATACGCAGTATTTT,CASSEEVLAGDTQYF
TRBV23-1,TRBJ2-7,.,.,TGCGCCAGCCAGGGTTGTGCCAGGACCTGCGAGCAGTACTTC,CASQGCARTCEQYF
TRBV9,TRBJ1-4,few,.,TGTGCCAGCAGCCCGAGCGAGGGAAAACTGTTTTTT,CASSPSEGKLFF
TRBV7-9,TRBJ2-1,once,TRBD2,TGTGCCAGCAGCTTAGGCCGGCGGGGGTTTGACAATGAGCAGTTCTTC,CASSLGRRGFDNEQFF
TRBV7-9,TRBJ1-1,.,.,TGTGCCAGCAGCTTAGCCCTCGGGACCGGGAGGATCACTGAAGCTTTCTTT,CASSLALGTGRITEAFF
TRBV5-4,TRBJ2-1,.,TRBD1,TGTGCCAGCAGCGACGGGACAGGGGTCCCTGAGCAGTTCTTC,CASSDGTGVPEQFF
TRBV6-1,TRBJ1-1,.,TRBD1,TGTGCCAGCAGTGAATGGGGGACAGATATGAACACTGAAGCTTTCTTT,CASSEWGTDMNTEAFF
TRBV5-4,TRBJ2-7,.,.,TGTGCCAGCAGCTTGGCCGTAGTCGGGGGTTACTCCTACGAGCAGCACTTC,CASSLAVVGGYSYEQHF
TRBV6-1,TRBJ2-1,.,TRBD2,TGTGCCAGCGGGGGACTAGCTGGGGACAATGAGCAGTTCTTC,CASGGLAGDNEQFF
TRBV5-1,TRBJ2-1,.,TRBD1,TGCGCCAGCAGCGGGGGGACAGGGGGATACAATGAGCAGTTCTTC,CASSGGTGGYNEQFF
TRBV27,TRBJ2-7,.,.,TGTGCCAGCGCCTCACTCGTGGCCTCTCAGGTCGAGCAGTACTTC,CASASLVASQVEQYF
TRBV7-9,TRBJ2-5,.,TRBD2,TGTGCCAGCAGCTTAGCCCTGGGGGGGGAGACCCAGTACTTC,CASSLALGGETQYF
TRBV5-6,TRBJ2-7,.,TRBD2,TGTGCCAGCAGCTTGGGCCGGGGAGGGCGAGTCTACGAGCAGTACTTC,CASSLGRGGRVYEQYF
TRBV28,TRBJ1-2,.,TRBD1,TGTGCCAGCAGCGAGACAGGGCCCAACTATGGCTACACCTTC,CASSETGPNYGYTF
TRBV13,TRBJ1-2,.,TRBD1,TGTGCCAGCAGCATGGGGACAGGGGGCGATTACTATGGCTACACCTTC,CASSMGTGGDYYGYTF
TRBV6-5,TRBJ1-2,.,TRBD1,TGTGCCAGCACTAAGTCACAGGGGAGATATGGCTACACCTTC,CASTKSQGRYGYTF
TRBV6-6,TRBJ1-5,few,.,TGTGCCAGCAGCCAACCCTCGGGACATCCACATTTT,CASSQPSGHPHF
TRBV2,TRBJ2-7,.,TRBD2,TGTGCCAGCACCCCCGCAGCGGGACTCTCCTACGAGCAGTACTTC,CASTPAAGLSYEQYF
TRBV30,TRBJ2-7,.,TRBD1,TGTGCCTGGATCCAGGGGGCCTCCTACGAGCAGTACTTC,CAWIQGASYEQYF
TRBV28,TRBJ2-3,once,TRBD2,TGTGCCAGCAGTGCGGGACTAGCGGAATTCACAGATACGCAGTATTTT,CASSAGLAEFTDTQYF
TRBV5-4,TRBJ2-7,.,TRBD2,TGTGCCAGCAGCACCGGACTAGCGGGATTGGCTTCGGACTACGAGCAGTACTTC,CASSTGLAGLASDYEQYF
TRBV6-5,TRBJ1-2,.,TRBD1,TGTGCCAGCAGCCTAGCAGGGGGCGGTGGCTACACCTTC,CASSLAGGGGYTF
TRBV5-1,TRBJ1-1,.,TRBD1,TGCGCCAGCAGCTCGTCAACAGGGGGCCTGGGCACTGAAGCTTTCTTT,CASSSSTGGLGTEAFF
TRBV6-6,TRBJ1-4,.,TRBD1,TGTGCCAGCAAAGACAGGGGGTCTGAAAAACTGTTTTTT,CASKDRGSEKLFF
TRBV7-6,TRBJ2-1,.,TRBD1,TGTGCCAGCAGCTTAGGGACAGGGATCTACAATGAGCAGTTCTTC,CASSLGTGIYNEQFF
TRBV11-3,TRBJ2-2,few,TRBD2,TGTGCCAGCAGCTCCGGACTAGCGGGATGGGAGCTGTTTTTT,CASSSGLAGWELFF
TRBV6-4,TRBJ1-4,.,TRBD1,TGTGCCAGCAGTAGCCACCACAGGGGGGGTTGTGAAAAACTGTTTTTT,CASSSHHRGGCEKLFF
TRBV19,TRBJ1-5,.,TRBD1,TGTGCCAGTAGTTTCCCTCAGGGGGCTGCTCAGCCCCAGCATTTT,CASSFPQGAAQPQHF
TRBV6-6,TRBJ2-2,few,TRBD1,TGTGCCAGCAGTAGACAGGGGGCTGAGGGCGGGGAGCTGTTTTTT,CASSRQGAEGGELFF
TRBV5-1,TRBJ1-2,.,TRBD1,TGCGCCAGCAGCCCTTATGGACAGGGCGCGCAAGGGGGCTACACCTTC,CASSPYGQGAQGGYTF
TRBV4-2,TRBJ2-1,.,.,TGTGCCAGCAGCCAAGAATCCGGGTACAATGAGCAGTTCTTC,CASSQESGYNEQFF